A single sample is the source of the 32 T cell receptor beta chains below, sequenced in a study of blood T cell repertoires in COVID-19. Assay used: immunoSEQ multiplex PCR; TCRdb lists only in-frame clones, some missing. The repertoire holds 150,000 to 200,000 clones, with approximately 90% as singletons. The specimen was peripheral blood. The origin of the receptors is a woman aged 80 or over in a cohort sampled during active or convalescent COVID-19.

The genes are TRBV7-2 and TRBJ1-5; D ambiguous. CDR3 size: 13 residues. The V and J ends lost 3 bases and 7 bases respectively, with 10 bases between them. Germline CDR1 SGHTA, CDR2 FQGNSA. CDR3 residues: CASSFRPVQPQHF. In DNA form, the CDR3 reads TGTGCCAGCAGCTTTCGTCCAGTGCAGCCCCAGCATTTT. The entire variable domain, with the rest obtained from reference TRBV7-2 and TRBJ1-5, is as follows: GAGVSQSPSNKVTEKGKDVELRCDPISGHTALYWYRQSLGQGLEFLIYFQGNSAPDKSGLPSDRFSAERTGGSVSTLTIQRTQQEDSAVYLCASSFRPVQPQHFGDGTRLSIL.

In its sample, this clone was seen once. CDR3 sequence: CASSKYTRASTDTQYF. The DNA for the CDR3 is TGTGCCAGCTCGAAATACACCCGTGCTAGCACAGATACGCAGTATTTT. This sequence joins TRBV18 and TRBJ2-3; unclear D gene. Germline lookup yields CDR1 KGHSH and CDR2 LQKENI. This CDR3 has 16 amino acids. V lost 6 bases to trimming and J lost 0 bases, with 16 bases between them.

The V call is TRBV27, the J call TRBJ2-1, with TRBD2 matching over 14 bases. CDR1 is MNHEY, CDR2 SMNVEV, per germline (reference sequence). V trimming: 5 bases; J trimming: 7 bases; junction bases outside the gene matches: 10. The CDR3 extends over 17 amino acids. The CDR3 region has the DNA TGTGCCAGCAGTCGCGTCGGACTAGCGGGGGGCAGGAATGAGCAGTTCTTC. Protein product: CASSRVGLAGGRNEQFF.

The chain uses TRBV4-1 and TRBJ1-2, with D perhaps TRBD1 (6 bases). Germline CDR1 MGHRA, CDR2 YSYEKL. With 1 base removed from V and 4 bases from J, the gap between germline ends came to 16 bases. The CDR3 extends over 16 amino acids. CDR3 in amino acids: CASSQAPNRDPYGYTF. CDR3 bases: TGCGCCAGCAGCCAAGCCCCAAACAGGGATCCCTATGGCTACACCTTC.

The chain links TRBV20-1 to TRBJ1-5; D not resolved. Germline V gene data show CDR1 as DFQATT and CDR2 as SNEGSKA (reference sequence). Trimming removed 3 bases at V and 6 bases at J, with 9 bases between. This CDR3 has 12 amino acids. The CDR3 loop reads CSASEAVQPQHF. The CDR3 region has the DNA TGCAGTGCTAGTGAGGCTGTTCAGCCCCAGCATTTT.

The V call is TRBV27, the J call TRBJ1-3; D possibly corresponds to TRBD1 (5 bases). The CDR3 is 14 amino acids. Trimming removed 1 base at V and 2 bases at J, with 6 bases between. Germline CDR1 reads MNHEY; CDR2 reads SMNVEV (reference sequence). The CDR3 region has the DNA TGTGCCAGCAGTTTATACAGGACTGGAAACACCATATATTTT. This sequence encodes CASSLYRTGNTIYF.

A few counts support this clone. The V gene is TRBV13, the J gene TRBJ2-2; 7 nucleotides line up with TRBD1. The V segment lost 6 bases and the J segment 1 base; nucleotides outside the gene matches: 8. This CDR3 has 16 amino acids. Germline V lookup: CDR1 PRHDT, CDR2 FYEKMQ (reference sequence). This chain's CDR3 is CASRLFGTENTGELFF. Here the CDR3 DNA reads TGTGCCAGCAGGCTCTTCGGGACAGAGAACACCGGGGAGCTGTTTTTT.

The CDR3 sequence: CASSESGAEYNEQFF. The CDR3 DNA follows: TGCGCCAGCAGTGAGTCGGGGGCAGAGTACAATGAGCAGTTCTTC. The V and J genes are TRBV10-1 and TRBJ2-1; TRBD1 might be the D (6 bases). The length of the CDR3 is 15 residues. V lost 0 bases and J 4 bases, leaving 10 bases between the germline ends. The germline V gene encodes CDR1 WNHNN and CDR2 SYGVQD (reference sequence).

The gene calls are TRBV3-1 (or the pseudogene TRBV3-2) and TRBJ2-7; unclear D gene. Germline-derived CDR1 and CDR2 are LGHDT and YNNKEL (reference sequence). This CDR3 contains 12 residues. V lost 5 bases and J lost 5, with 10 bases in between. The CDR3 bases are TGTGCCAGCAGCGGGTTCAGGAACGAGCAGTACTTC. Amino acids: CASSGFRNEQYF.

The CDR3 sequence is CASSAPGFNQPQHF. CDR3 coding DNA: TGTGCCAGCAGCGCCCCCGGGTTCAATCAGCCCCAGCATTTT. The gene calls are TRBV9 and TRBJ1-5; unclear D gene. Trimming stripped 3 bases from V and 3 bases from J, with 10 bases between. The CDR3 spans 14 residues. Germline CDR1 is SGDLS and CDR2 is YYNGEE.

This clone was counted a single time. The chain couples TRBV4-3 to TRBJ2-7, with D maybe TRBD1 (5 bases). Trimming shortened V by 2 bases and J by 4 bases, and 21 bases separated the two germline ends. The CDR3 runs 17 residues. Germline V lookup: CDR1 LGHNA, CDR2 YSLEER. The CDR3 nucleotides read TGCGCCAGCAGCCAAAACCCTCCGACAGAACTGGGATACGAGCAGTACTTC. Translation: CASSQNPPTELGYEQYF.

This chain uses TRBV6-6 with TRBJ2-2; the D is unclear. From germline, CDR1 is MNHNY and CDR2 SVGAGI (reference sequence). This CDR3 has 15 residues. The V gene lost 5 bases and the J gene lost 4 bases, with 14 bases spanning the gap. CDR3 coding DNA: TGTGCCAGCAGTACCTTTTCGCAGGTCACCGGGGAGCTGTTTTTT. This sequence encodes CASSTFSQVTGELFF.

The chain carries TRBV2 and TRBJ1-4; 7 positions match TRBD1. This CDR3 comprises 14 residues. V lost 10 bases and J lost 4; bases outside the gene matches: 9. Germline V gene lookup returns CDR1 SNHLY and CDR2 FYNNEI. The CDR3 loop is CAMPSGQFNEKLFF. As DNA, the CDR3 is TGTGCCATGCCCTCGGGACAGTTTAATGAAAAACTGTTTTTT.

The chain is built from TRBV24-1 and TRBJ2-2; D possibly corresponds to TRBD1 (5 bases). Germline V gene data show CDR1 as KGHDR and CDR2 as SFDVKD. The CDR3 runs 14 residues. V was clipped by 4 bases and J by 5 bases, with 10 bases between them. The CDR3 loop is CATSEGVRTGELFF. Here the CDR3 DNA reads TGTGCCACCAGTGAAGGGGTGAGGACCGGGGAGCTGTTTTTT.

The chain links TRBV20-1 to TRBJ1-2; D perhaps matches TRBD1 (6 bases). V dropped 6 bases and J dropped 8 bases, with 13 bases sitting between them. The CDR3 is 11 residues long. CDR1 and CDR2 from the germline V gene are DFQATT and SNEGSKA (reference sequence). The CDR3 DNA reads as TGCAGTGCCAAGACAGGAGTGGGCTACACCTTC. Translating gives CSAKTGVGYTF.

V usage is TRBV5-1 and J usage is TRBJ2-6; possibly TRBD1 for D (5 bases). The CDR3 contains 15 residues. Germline lookup yields CDR1 SGHRS and CDR2 YFSETQ. Trimming stripped 0 bases from V and 2 bases from J, with 6 bases between. The CDR3 spells CASSLEGTGANVLTF. The CDR3 nucleotides read TGCGCCAGCAGCTTGGAGGGGACTGGGGCCAACGTCCTGACTTTC.

The rearrangement joins TRBV6-5 to TRBJ1-5, with a tentative D call TRBD1 (6 bases). The CDR3 runs 14 residues. V dropped 0 bases and J dropped 8 bases, with 11 bases sitting between them. The germline V gene has CDR1 MNHEY and CDR2 SVGAGI. CDR3 amino acids: CASSYSRGGEPQHF. CDR3 DNA: TGTGCCAGCAGTTACTCGAGGGGGGGCGAGCCCCAGCATTTT.

The chain is built from TRBV7-8 and TRBJ1-3; 9 positions agree with TRBD1. CDR1 is SGHVS and CDR2 is FQNEAQ in the germline V gene. With V trimmed by 5 bases and J by 5 bases, 4 bases remained unmatched. The CDR3 is 14 amino acids. The CDR3 region is CASSAGQGRNTIYF. CDR3 in DNA: TGTGCCAGCAGCGCGGGACAGGGACGAAACACCATATATTTT. Supplemented by reference TRBV7-8 and TRBJ1-3, the full variable domain reads GAGVSQSPRYKVAKRGQDVALRCDPISGHVSLFWYQQALGQGPEFLTYFQNEAQLDKSGLPSDRFFAERPEGSVSTLKIQRTQQEDSAVYLCASSAGQGRNTIYFGEGSWLTVV.

The chain uses TRBV25-1 and TRBJ2-1, with 8 bases lining up with TRBD2. Germline V gene lookup returns CDR1 MGHDK and CDR2 SYGVNS. V shed 3 bases and J 3 bases; nucleotides not matched to a gene: 7. This CDR3 is built from 16 residues. In nucleotides, the CDR3 is TGTGCCAGCAGTGATTCCCGGGAGGGCCTCTACAATGAGCAGTTCTTC. Translated: CASSDSREGLYNEQFF.

The V call is TRBV7-2, the J call TRBJ2-5; the match to TRBD2 covers 8 bases. The CDR3 has 16 amino acids. Unmatched junction bases numbered 8, after V lost 0 bases and J lost 5 bases. Per germline, CDR1 SGHTA and CDR2 FQGNSA. CDR3 bases: TGTGCCAGCAGCTTAGCGCAAAGCGGGGGTGTGGAGACCCAGTACTTC. Amino acids: CASSLAQSGGVETQYF.

This sequence joins TRBV7-2 and TRBJ2-5; D not certain. Trimming pared 1 base from V and 4 bases from J, leaving 10 bases between. There are 14 residues in the CDR3. Germline CDR1 SGHTA, CDR2 FQGNSA. CDR3 coding DNA: TGTGCCAGCAGCTTAGGATATACGGGAGAGACCCAGTACTTC. This encodes CASSLGYTGETQYF.

The chain recombines TRBV5-4 with TRBJ1-2, with TRBD1 identical over 9 bases. The CDR3 is 16 amino acids. V was pared by 4 bases and J by 3 bases, with 10 bases of the junction left unmatched. The germline CDR1 and CDR2 sequences are SGHNT and YYREEE (reference sequence). The CDR3 DNA sequence: TGTGCCAGCAGCCCGTCCGGGACAGGGACTCACTATGGCTACACCTTC. Protein: CASSPSGTGTHYGYTF.

This chain connects TRBV21-1 to TRBJ2-7; the table calls TRBD2, which could not be checked here. TRBV21-1 is reported as a pseudogene. The CDR3 spans 18 residues. The CDR3 sequence: CASSKESCGGEYDHEQYF. The CDR3 region has the DNA TGTGCCAGCAGCAAAGAGAGTTGCGGGGGGGAGTATGACCACGAGCAGTACTTC.

This CDR3 reads CASRLTGQNEKLFF. The DNA for the CDR3 is TGTGCCAGCAGATTGACAGGGCAAAATGAAAAACTGTTTTTT. J is TRBJ1-4 and V is TRBV28; 7 bases align to TRBD1. This CDR3 is 14 amino acids long. Germline V gene data show CDR1 as MDHEN and CDR2 as SYDVKM. J lost 5 bases, V lost 6 bases, and 6 bases had no gene match.

The chain links TRBV5-4 to TRBJ1-6; the match to TRBD1 covers 9 bases. Germline loops: CDR1 SGHNT, CDR2 YYREEE (reference sequence). This CDR3 spans 17 amino acids. The trim removed 3 bases at V and 7 bases at J, leaving 11 bases unmatched. The CDR3 region is CASSSPPGQGTNSPLHF. CDR3 DNA: TGTGCCAGCAGCTCTCCCCCGGGACAGGGTACGAATTCACCCCTCCACTTT.

This chain links TRBV5-6 with TRBJ2-3, with 8 positions matching TRBD2. CDR3 size: 16 residues. Germline V gene data show CDR1 as SGHDT and CDR2 as YYEEEE. V trimming: 0 bases; J trimming: 1 base; junction bases outside the gene matches: 4. CDR3 sequence: CASSLVTSVRTDTQYF. DNA of the CDR3: TGTGCCAGCAGCTTGGTGACTAGCGTTCGCACAGATACGCAGTATTTT.

This chain joins TRBV19 and TRBJ2-1; D gene unclear. The CDR3 spans 12 residues. V was cut by 5 bases and J by 4 bases, with 6 bases left in between. Germline CDR1 LNHDA, CDR2 SQIVND (reference sequence). The CDR3, as DNA: TGTGCCAGTAGTCGCGTATACAATGAGCAGTTCTTC. Its protein is CASSRVYNEQFF.

The J gene is TRBJ1-6, the V gene TRBV15; D call uncertain. Per germline, CDR1 LNHNV and CDR2 YYDKDF (reference sequence). V was cut by 0 bases and J by 0 bases, with 9 bases left in between. This CDR3 is 17 amino acids long. The CDR3 is CATSREQLSSYNSPLHF. In nucleotides, the CDR3 is TGTGCCACCAGCAGAGAACAGTTGAGCTCCTATAATTCACCCCTCCACTTT.

The chain uses TRBV9 and TRBJ2-5; 12 bases are shared with TRBD2. Trimming took 4 bases from V and 5 from J; bases not matched to a gene: 9. CDR1 SGDLS and CDR2 YYNGEE come from the germline V gene. The CDR3 spans 16 residues. CDR3 amino acids: CASSIGLAGIGETQYF. The CDR3 region has the DNA TGTGCCAGCAGCATCGGACTAGCGGGGATTGGGGAGACCCAGTACTTC.

CDR3 protein: CASRTTGGTGYTF. CDR3 nucleotides: TGTGCCAGCAGAACGACAGGGGGCACTGGCTACACCTTC. This chain uses TRBV6-5 with TRBJ1-2; 10 nucleotides align to TRBD1. The CDR3 runs to 13 residues. CDR1 is MNHEY, CDR2 SVGAGI, per germline. The junction had 5 bases not matched to a gene; V was cut back by 6 bases and J by 7 bases.

The chain has TRBV29-1 and TRBJ1-1; D gene unclear. CDR1 is SQVTM and CDR2 is ANQGSEA in the germline V gene. The CDR3 loop spans 11 amino acids. Trimming took 7 bases from V and 4 from J, leaving 10 bases between them. In nucleotides, the CDR3 is TGCAGCGCGTGGCGAGGCACTGAAGCTTTCTTT. It codes for CSAWRGTEAFF.

J is TRBJ1-1 and V is TRBV6-5; D is possibly TRBD1 (6 bases). Between the trimmed V and J ends, which lost 8 bases and 8 bases, there was a span of 21 bases. The CDR3 runs 14 residues. From germline, CDR1 is MNHEY and CDR2 SVGAGI. The CDR3 DNA is TGTGCCAGCGACATAAAACAGGGTGTGCGCGAAGCTTTCTTT. This gives the protein CASDIKQGVREAFF.